The entry that follows covers one T cell receptor beta chain sequence. Its specific antigen is unknown. Germline is not matched at one junction end, which may reflect a read error. CDR1 and CDR2, looked up from the germline V gene, are MNHNS and SASEGT. Reading from cysteine to phenylalanine, the CDR3 counts 14 amino acids. Solely the CDR3 DNA is kept, with 42 bases framed from the first base. Donors were roughly 40 systemically healthy Caucasian individuals from Russia aged roughly 6 to 95 years. Around 10 milliliters of peripheral blood were collected from each donor into EDTA-treated Vacutainer tubes. PBMCs were isolated by Ficoll-Paque density-gradient centrifugation, with at least 6 million obtained per sample. Trizol reagent was used to extract total RNA from the PBMCs, yielding at least 6 micrograms per sample. Naive CD45RAhigh/CD27high T cell percentages were measured by flow cytometry on a PBMC aliquot from every donor.

The sample comes from a study of blood T cells in healthy people across ages (dated by TCRdb to 2013 to 2016). Study-wide context: Template switching captured roughly one uniquely barcoded TCR beta cDNA molecule per two T cells in model experiments. Age-related changes in TCR beta repertoire diversity were measured in the study by deep sequencing normalized with unique cDNA molecular identifiers. The donors were divided into four age groups: young (average approximately 15 years), middle-aged (roughly 40), aged (about 60) and long-lived (around 87). For two donors (one aged 18 to 30 and one aged 80 or older), the study analyzed two additional independent replicas of 1 million unique cDNA reads from the same blood draw.

What the research found in general, with its limitations: The CMV infection status of donors was not known, potentially confounding age-related changes in expanded clonotypes. As age increased, observed TCR beta diversity per million T cells dropped in a roughly linear way, and a significant reduction was already evident by age around 41. Compared with the aged group, the long-lived group had more naive CD4+ T cells, fewer expanded clones and increased TCR diversity, a pattern suggesting age selection. A strong correlation was found between observed TCR beta diversity and the percentage of naive T cells measured by flow cytometry. Bulk unsorted PBMC profiling prevented conclusive comparison of naive and antigen-experienced compartments. Total diversity estimates from one million sequenced T cells were considered lower bounds and underestimates.

The method was 5' RACE. Sequencing instrument: Illumina HiSeq 2500. A second PCR of about 6 to 11 cycles was run with a J-beta primer mix and a sample-barcoded 5' primer. A unique molecular identifier was introduced onto each TCR beta cDNA molecule by a template-switch 5' adaptor carrying 12 random nucleotides. Each sample yielded at least 2.5 million CDR3-containing paired-end reads. First-strand cDNA synthesis was performed from all RNA using the Mint cDNA synthesis kit, with priming by a TRBC-specific oligonucleotide. Following uracil-DNA glycosylase treatment, a first 18-cycle PCR with universal primers M1SS and BC2_uni_R was performed on all cDNA. In the paper's pipeline: For normalization, 1 million high-quality reads, each with a distinct molecular identifier, were randomly selected from each sample. Instead of being binned into consensus sequences, reads that shared molecular identifiers were thrown out. MiTCR, with a Q25 quality threshold and the strictest error-elimination algorithm, was used for CDR3 identification, clonotype clustering and error correction. A nonparametric unseen species model using Euler transformation provided a lower-bound estimate of total TCR beta diversity. TCRdb took the public reads, trimmed them with fastp at Q25, ran MiXCR for clone calling and kept in-frame beta chains. Rows matching on CDR3 protein sequence are summarized as one entry with the most common DNA and genes. The V and J calls were determined by TCRdb, not by the authors. Recorded for this sample are under 1,100,000 distinct CDR3 sequences; 25% of them occurred a single time. In total, the top ten clones hold approximately 0.71% of the sample.

These sequences were also reported in another study, on T cells of mothers and their children. The second study also describes: The donors were nine systemically healthy Caucasian individuals, made up of three mothers and their six children. cDNA synthesis consumed the entire amount of extracted RNA, loaded at 1.5 ug RNA in each 15 ul reaction. In the second PCR, sample barcodes and 2-4 random nucleotides were introduced via the M1S primer. Over 9 million TCR beta CDR3 reads came from each mother, compared with around 3 million reads from each child. TCR recombination output is similarly shaped by thymic selection in related and unrelated pairs, with a minor effect exerted by inherited differences. Related mother-child pairs always showed normalized repertoire overlap that was slightly higher than in unrelated mother-child pairs, though the difference was never significant. No persistent microchimeric T cell clones were found, with a detection sensitivity of 85 to 100 clones per million clonotypes. Deep NGS was used in the study to compare the TCR beta repertoires of mothers and children and to look for features that separate related mother-child pairs from unrelated individuals. Mothers averaged roughly 36 +/- 4 years of age and children averaged about 10 +/- 4 years. Libraries were sequenced on Illumina HiSeq 2000 with 100+100 nt paired-end reads after adapter ligation with NEBNext reagents. To prevent cross-contamination, the mother and child libraries were prepared a month apart and were sequenced in separate runs. For each donor, somewhere between roughly 500,000 and 2,300,000 distinct TCR beta clonotypes were identified. Naive TCR beta clonotypes were estimated from low-frequency clonotypes matched to each donor's FACS-determined naive share, without sorting.

The TCR was taken from a girl aged 2-9 years in good health. Sequencing used blood. The chain couples TRBV6-1 to TRBJ2-7; no D gene is confidently identified. The CDR3 region reads CASSEAMEPYEQYF. At the DNA level, the sequence is TGTGCCAGCAGCGAAGCTATGGAGCCCTACGAGCAGTACTTC.